A selection of T cell receptor beta chains follows, all from one sample in a study of T cell clonotyping in hematopoietic cell transplantation. The protocol was immunoSEQ multiplex PCR, while the TCRdb copy is restricted to in-frame clones and leaves out a portion. This table has about 36,000 clones, around 95% appearing once. The specimen comprised peripheral blood mononuclear cells, sampled before stem cell transplant. The receptor source for this set is a man between 40 and 49 years old with chronic myeloid leukemia. Some clones in this sample may be carry-over from other donors' samples. The CDR3 runs from the conserved cysteine through the conserved F or W. A D gene is named only where the DNA matches it firmly.

j_call | v_call | d_call | cdr3_aa | cdr3_nt
TRBJ2-3 | TRBV2 | - | CASTPGRGTRSQLTDTQYF | TGTGCCAGCACCCCGGGCAGGGGGACTAGATCTCAACTCACAGATACGCAGTATTTT
TRBJ1-6 | TRBV30 | - | CAWSFDLSYNSPLHF | TGTGCCTGGAGTTTTGATCTCTCCTATAATTCACCCCTCCACTTT
TRBJ1-2 | TRBV4-1 | - | CASSKDTSFFYGYTF | TGCGCCAGCAGCAAGGACACCTCGTTTTTCTATGGCTACACCTTC
TRBJ1-1 | TRBV28 | - | CASSPPDSAEAFF | TGTGCCAGCAGTCCTCCTGACTCGGCTGAAGCTTTCTTT
TRBJ1-5 | TRBV4-3 | TRBD1 | CASSQGRGGGGQPQHF | TGCGCCAGCAGCCAAGGAAGGGGAGGGGGCGGTCAGCCCCAGCATTTT
TRBJ2-7 | TRBV19 | TRBD2 | CASRSLGAGETYEQYF | TGTGCCAGTAGATCCTTGGGAGCGGGGGAAACCTACGAGCAGTACTTC
TRBJ1-2 | TRBV11-2 | - | CASSLGGLLNYGYTF | TGTGCCAGCAGCTTAGGGGGGTTACTAAACTATGGCTACACCTTC
TRBJ1-1 | TRBV4-1 | - | CASRKDRRNTEAFF | TGCGCCAGCAGGAAAGACAGGAGGAACACTGAAGCTTTCTTT
TRBJ1-1 | TRBV4-1 | - | CASSLVDLTEAFF | TGCGCCAGCAGCCTGGTCGACCTCACTGAAGCTTTCTTT
TRBJ2-7 | TRBV19 | - | CASSTYSVGEQYF | TGTGCCAGTAGTACCTACAGCGTAGGCGAGCAGTACTTC
TRBJ2-7 | TRBV4-2 | TRBD2 | CASSPPGLANEQYF | TGTGCCAGCAGCCCACCGGGACTAGCGAACGAGCAGTACTTC
TRBJ2-2 | TRBV2 | TRBD2 | CASSEARLAGGTGELFF | TGTGCCAGCAGTGAAGCGCGTCTAGCGGGGGGCACCGGGGAGCTGTTTTTT
TRBJ1-1 | TRBV19 | - | CASRLGGAGTEAFF | TGTGCCAGTAGGTTGGGGGGCGCAGGTACTGAAGCTTTCTTT
TRBJ1-1 | TRBV11-3 | - | CASSPQEVEEAFF | TGTGCCAGCAGCCCCCAAGAGGTGGAGGAAGCTTTCTTT
TRBJ2-5 | TRBV29-1 | - | CSVGGMQETQYF | TGCAGCGTTGGAGGGATGCAAGAGACCCAGTACTTC
TRBJ2-7 | TRBV14 | - | CASSQYIGGYEQYF | TGTGCCAGCAGCCAATATATCGGAGGGTACGAGCAGTACTTC
TRBJ1-5 | TRBV19 | TRBD1 | CASGDSNSKPQHF | TGTGCCAGCGGGGACAGTAACTCTAAGCCCCAGCATTTT
TRBJ2-7 | TRBV7-6 | TRBD2 | CASSSRAYSSGGASEQYF | TGTGCCAGCAGCTCGAGGGCCTACAGTAGCGGGGGGGCAAGCGAGCAGTACTTC